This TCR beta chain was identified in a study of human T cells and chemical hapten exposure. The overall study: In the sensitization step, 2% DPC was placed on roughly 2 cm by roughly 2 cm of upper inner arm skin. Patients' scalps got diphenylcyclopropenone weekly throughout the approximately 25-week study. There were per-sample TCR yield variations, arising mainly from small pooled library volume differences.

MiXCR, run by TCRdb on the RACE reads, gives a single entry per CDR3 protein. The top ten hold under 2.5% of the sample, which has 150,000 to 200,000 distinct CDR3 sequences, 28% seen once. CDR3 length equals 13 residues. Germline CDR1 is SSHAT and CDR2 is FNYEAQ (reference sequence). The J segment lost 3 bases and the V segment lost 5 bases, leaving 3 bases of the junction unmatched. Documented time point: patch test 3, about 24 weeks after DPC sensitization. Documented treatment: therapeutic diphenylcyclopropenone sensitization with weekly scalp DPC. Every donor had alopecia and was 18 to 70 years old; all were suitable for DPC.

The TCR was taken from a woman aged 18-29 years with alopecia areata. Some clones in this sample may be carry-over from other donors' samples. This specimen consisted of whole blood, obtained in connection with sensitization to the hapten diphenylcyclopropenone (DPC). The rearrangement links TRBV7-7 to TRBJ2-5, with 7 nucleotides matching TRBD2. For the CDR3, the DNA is TGTGCCAGCAGCACGGGGGGTGAAGAGACCCAGTACTTC. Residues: CASSTGGEETQYF. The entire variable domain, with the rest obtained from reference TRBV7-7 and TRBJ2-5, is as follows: GAGVSQSPRYKVTKRGQDVTLRCDPISSHATLYWYQQALGQGPEFLTYFNYEAQPDKSGLPSDRFSAERPEGSISTLTIQRTEQRDSAMYRCASSTGGEETQYFGPGTRLLVL.